These 15 T cell receptor gamma chains were sequenced from one sample in a study of gammadelta T cells in human blood. TCRdb reanalysed the RT-PCR reads via CATT. The table shows around 240 gamma-chain clones, with approximately 2.2% occurring only once. Sequenced input: non-Vgamma9Vdelta2 gamma-delta T cells from infant blood. These receptor sequences come from a human donor.

This clone was detected a few times. This sequence may be a read error, since a much larger clone differs from it by one base. The chain links TRGV9 to TRGJP2. Germline V gives CDR1 GITISATS, CDR2 ISYDGTV (reference sequence). The CDR3 sequence is 14 residues long. This CDR3 is CAWWEPRSDWIKTF. The CDR3 bases are TGTGCCTGGTGGGAGCCTCGTAGTGATTGGATCAAGACGTTT.

This clone was seen only a few times. The translation of this DNA and the TCRdb protein of a much larger clone differ at residue 6, probably owing to a read error; the protein shown here is translated from the DNA. The V gene is TRGV9, the J gene TRGJP2. In germline, CDR1 is GITISATS, CDR2 ISYDGTV (reference sequence). The J segment lost 3 bases and the V segment lost 3 bases, leaving 4 bases of the junction unmatched. This CDR3 contains 14 residues. CDR3 residues: CALWETRSDWIKTF. The CDR3 DNA reads TGTGCCTTGTGGGAGACTCGTAGTGATTGGATCAAGACGTTT.

Relative to its sample, this clone is large. This chain uses TRGV3 with TRGJP2. The CDR3 runs to 16 residues. V gave up 0 bases and J gave up 2 bases; unmatched junction bases: 6. Germline V gene data show CDR1 as VTNTFY and CDR2 as YDVSTARD (reference sequence). Here the CDR3 reads CATWDRPASSDWIKTF. The DNA for the CDR3 is TGTGCCACCTGGGACAGGCCGGCGAGTAGTGATTGGATCAAGACGTTT.

This clone turned up a few times. A much larger clone lies a single base off, so this may be a read error. Other nucleotide sequences from this sample produce the same CDR3. The chain couples TRGV4 to TRGJ1 or TRGJ2. In germline, CDR1 is EGSTGY, CDR2 YDSYTSSV. The CDR3 sequence is 12 residues long. The CDR3 reads CATWDGIYKKLF. The DNA for the CDR3 is TGTGCAACCTGGGATGGGATATATAAGAAACTCTTT.

This clone is termed large. The chain combines TRGV2 with TRGJ1 or TRGJ2. The CDR3 covers 14 residues. V shed 1 base, J shed 2 bases, and the junction held 5 bases outside the gene matches. Germline values: CDR1 EGSNGY, CDR2 YDSYNSKV. The CDR3 bases are TGTGCCACCTGGGACGGCCAGCATTATTATAAGAAACTCTTT. It encodes CATWDGQHYYKKLF.

By its share, this clone is large. The chain joins TRGV2 to TRGJ1 or TRGJ2. The CDR3 contains 13 residues. The ends lost 1 base at V and 3 bases at J; junction bases unmatched: 3. The V gene's germline CDR1 is EGSNGY and CDR2 YDSYNSKV. CDR3 nucleotide sequence: TGTGCCACCTGGGACGGCCTTTATTATAAGAAACTCTTT. As protein: CATWDGLYYKKLF.

This clone is termed hyperexpanded. V usage is TRGV8 and J usage is TRGJP1. This CDR3 comprises 12 residues. After removal of 0 bases from V and 8 bases from J, the junction contained 0 bases not matched to a gene. CDR1 and CDR2 from the germline V gene are VENAVY and YDSYNSRV. The CDR3 reads CATWDRGWFKIF. The CDR3 region has the DNA TGTGCCACCTGGGATAGGGGTTGGTTCAAGATATTT.

Relative to its sample, this clone is large. This chain joins TRGV2 and TRGJ1 or TRGJ2. The CDR3 is 13 residues long. Germline V gene sequence: CDR1 EGSNGY, CDR2 YDSYNSKV. Trimming at V came to 2 bases and at J to 4 bases, leaving 5 bases not matched to a gene. The CDR3 region is CATWDAFYYKKLF. CDR3 in DNA: TGTGCCACCTGGGACGCCTTCTATTATAAGAAACTCTTT.

In this sample, this clone is large (0.1 to 1%). The chain recombines TRGV8 with TRGJP1. The CDR3 length is 13 residues. CDR1 and CDR2 from the germline V gene are VENAVY and YDSYNSRV. The V segment lost 6 bases and the J segment 0 bases; nucleotides outside the gene matches: 1. The CDR3 coding sequence is TGTGCCACCTGGTATACCACTGGTTGGTTCAAGATATTT. Translation gives CATWYTTGWFKIF.

By share, this clone ranks as hyperexpanded. The sample holds other DNA sequences that translate to the same CDR3. The chain joins TRGV4 to TRGJP1. Germline loops: CDR1 EGSTGY, CDR2 YDSYTSSV. The J segment lost 0 bases and the V segment lost 0 bases, leaving 1 base of the junction unmatched. This CDR3 is built from 15 residues. Here the CDR3 DNA reads TGTGCCACCTGGGATGGGGATACCACTGGTTGGTTCAAGATATTT. This codes for CATWDGDTTGWFKIF.

Remarks on this clone: With a far larger clone one base away, a read error is the likely cause. In the same sample, other DNA sequences code for this CDR3. The V call is TRGV11, the J call TRGJP1. TRGV11 is an ORF; its function is uncertain. The CDR3 loop spans 11 amino acids. CDR3 in DNA: TGTGCCCCCAAGGCGGGTTGGTTCAAGATCTTT. Encoded protein: CAPKAGWFKIF.

By share, this clone ranks as medium-sized. The chain has TRGV10 and TRGJP1. TRGV10 qualifies as an ORF whose function is uncertain. V trimming: 8 bases; J trimming: 3 bases; junction bases outside the gene matches: 10. CDR3 length: 15 amino acids. The CDR3 spells CAAWDFAPTGWFKIF. The CDR3 DNA follows: TGTGCTGCGTGGGATTTCGCCCCCACTGGTTGGTTCAAGATATTT.

This clone is hyperexpanded (1% or more) within its sample. The chain combines TRGV10 with TRGJP1. TRGV10 is flagged as an ORF with uncertain function. This CDR3 contains 14 residues. The J segment lost 0 bases and the V segment lost 8 bases, leaving 4 bases of the junction unmatched. The CDR3 nucleotides are TGTGCTGCGTGGGATTATACCACTGGTTGGTTCAAGATATTT. This encodes CAAWDYTTGWFKIF.

This clone has a handful of counts. The protein that TCRdb holds for this DNA derives from a much larger clone and differs from the translated DNA at residue 11, which likely indicates a read error; the protein shown here is translated from the DNA. J is TRGJP1 and V is TRGV8. The CDR3 extends over 13 amino acids. Germline CDR1 VENAVY, CDR2 YDSYNSRV. The CDR3 DNA is TGTGCCACCTGGGATAGGCCTGGTTGGTTCACGATATTT. Its translation: CATWDRPGWFTIF.

Details on this clone: This may be a read error, as it is one base from a much larger clone. The sample contains more than one DNA sequence encoding this CDR3. The V call is TRGV8, the J call TRGJ1 or TRGJ2. Germline V gene sequence: CDR1 VENAVY, CDR2 YDSYNSRV. The CDR3 totals 12 residues. CDR3 sequence (DNA): TGTGCAACCTGGAAGAATTATTATAAGAAACTCTTT. Its protein product is CATWKNYYKKLF.